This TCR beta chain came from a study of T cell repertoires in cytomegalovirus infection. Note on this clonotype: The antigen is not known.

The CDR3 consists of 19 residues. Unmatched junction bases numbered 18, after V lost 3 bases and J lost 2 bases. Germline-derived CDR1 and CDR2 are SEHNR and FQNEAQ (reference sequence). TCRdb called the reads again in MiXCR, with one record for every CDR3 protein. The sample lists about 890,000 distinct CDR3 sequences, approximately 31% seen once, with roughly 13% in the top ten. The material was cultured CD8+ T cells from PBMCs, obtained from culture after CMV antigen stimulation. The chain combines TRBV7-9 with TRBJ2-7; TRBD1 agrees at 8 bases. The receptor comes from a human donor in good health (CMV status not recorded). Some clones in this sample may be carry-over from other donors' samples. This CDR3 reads CASSLAQTGVGWIAYEQYV. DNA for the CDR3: TGTGCCAGCAGCTTGGCCCAGACAGGGGTCGGATGGATAGCCTACGAGCAGTACGTC.